This T cell receptor (beta chain) was obtained from a study of T cells in localized non-small cell lung cancer (dated by TCRdb to the early 2020s). The study in broad terms: The study examined T cell repertoires in 200 to 300 patients with early-stage NSCLC and compared tumors with uninvolved tumor-adjacent lungs. The cohort was made up of fewer than 250 treatment-naive NSCLC patients whose localized lung tumors had been resected. A mean age of around 66 years was recorded for the NSCLC patients, of whom approximately 130 were male and about a hundred were female.

TCR beta CDR3 regions were sequenced from DNA using the immunoSEQ Assay. From the authors' description of their analysis: To compute T cell density, TCR beta template counts were normalized to usable DNA, which was estimated by amplifying housekeeping genes. Richness was estimated using the preseqR package, with extrapolation to 400,000 templates for PBMC samples and to 120,000 templates for tissue samples. Clonality was taken to be one minus Pielou's evenness. Differential abundance testing on productive amino-acid clonotypes, with a minimum total count of 5 and an alpha of 0.1, was used to identify tissue-enriched TCRs. The Jaccard Index and the Morisita Overlap Index were used to quantify repertoire overlap between compartments. GLIPH clustered TCR beta CDR3s with public tetramer-defined viral CDR3s; viral motifs required at least three viral sequences plus V-gene enrichment. Entries here come from immuneACCESS through TCRdb and include only in-frame sequences with V and J called. Some clones fail to appear in such tables; in the studies checked, an unresolved V gene covers under half of the shortfall, and the cause of the remainder is unknown. The V and J calls and clone size were taken over from that table, and D and trimming were inferred from the DNA. The sample yields approximately 40,000 clones; approximately 84% were counted once. The ten largest clones capture about 6.5% of the sample.

This clone was counted once. Its antigen remains undetermined. The junction differs from germline at one of its ends, possibly a read error. Paper-wide results and their limitations: Because multi-region sequencing of the tumors was not done, intratumor heterogeneity could not be ruled out. Longer overall survival was associated with higher blood T cell density, whereas shorter survival was associated with higher adjacent-lung clonality. A median of roughly 60 of the top 100 tumor clones were detected in paired uninvolved adjacent lung, and around 30 of these tumor clones were also found among the top 100 clones of the paired uninvolved adjacent lung. Uninvolved tumor-adjacent lung showed the highest T cell clonality, higher than tumor, which suggests more focused antigenic responses in the adjacent lung. Because the study design was exploratory, TCR variables were selected using unadjusted p-values without false-discovery rate correction.

At diagnosis, peripheral blood, uninvolved tumor-adjacent lung and tumor were collected and were preserved as a mix of fresh-frozen and FFPE material. For TCR repertoire profiling, blood samples were analyzed in the form of peripheral blood mononuclear cells. The CDR3 holds 18 amino acids from the cysteine to the phenylalanine. The DNA shown is the 54-base CDR3, in frame from base 1. From a lookup of the germline V gene (reference sequence), CDR1 and CDR2 are SSHAT and FNYEAQ. The receptor's source is a man aged 35-75 years with stage I lung adenocarcinoma. The sequence joins TRBV7-7 to TRBJ2-1; TRBD2 fits 10 bases in the junction. The source was peripheral blood, collected before any cancer treatment. The base sequence is TGTGCTAGCAGCTTATTTCCTAGCGGGAGACTCACCTACAATGAGCAGTTCTTC. The resulting protein is CASSLFPSGRLTYNEQFF.